This T cell receptor (beta chain) was captured in a study of blood T cells in healthy people across ages. Broader study findings: Naive and antigen-experienced cells were not separated, limiting conclusive comparison.

This clonotype was seen repeatedly, ten times or more. Its matching antigen is unknown. Combining a sample-barcoded 5' primer with a J-beta primer mix, a second PCR ran for 7 to 11 cycles. MiXCR was run by TCRdb on the 5' RACE reads, yielding one entry per CDR3 protein. The table includes about 640,000 distinct CDR3 sequences, about 30% detected once. Researchers isolated at least 6 million PBMCs per sample. Trimming at V came to 8 bases and at J to 2 bases, leaving 5 bases not matched to a gene. From germline, CDR1 is DFQATT and CDR2 SNEGSKA (reference sequence). The CDR3 has 12 amino acids. The TCR sequence derives from a woman aged 80 or over in good health. The sample consisted of blood. The J gene is TRBJ2-5, the V gene TRBV20-1, with 7 bases aligning to TRBD2. The CDR3 region is CSTPGGQETQYF. The CDR3 nucleotides read TGCAGTACCCCCGGGGGGCAAGAGACCCAGTACTTC.